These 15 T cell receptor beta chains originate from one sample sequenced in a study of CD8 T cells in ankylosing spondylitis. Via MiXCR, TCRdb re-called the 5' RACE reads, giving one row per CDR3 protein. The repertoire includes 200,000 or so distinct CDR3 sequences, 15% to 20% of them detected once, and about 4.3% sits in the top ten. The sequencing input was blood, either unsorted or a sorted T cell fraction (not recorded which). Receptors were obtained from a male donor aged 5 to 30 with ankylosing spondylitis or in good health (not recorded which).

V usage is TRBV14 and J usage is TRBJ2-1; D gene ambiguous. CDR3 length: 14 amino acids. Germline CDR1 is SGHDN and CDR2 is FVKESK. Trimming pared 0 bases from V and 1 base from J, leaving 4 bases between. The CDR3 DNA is TGTGCCAGCAGCCAAGATTATTCCTACAATGAGCAGTTCTTC. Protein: CASSQDYSYNEQFF.

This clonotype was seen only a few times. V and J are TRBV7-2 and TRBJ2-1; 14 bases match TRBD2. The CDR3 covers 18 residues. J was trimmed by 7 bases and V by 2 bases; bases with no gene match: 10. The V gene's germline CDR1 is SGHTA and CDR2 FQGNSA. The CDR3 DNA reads TGTGCCAGCAGCTTATTCGGACTAGCGGGAGGTTCGGGGAATGAGCAGTTCTTC. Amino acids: CASSLFGLAGGSGNEQFF.

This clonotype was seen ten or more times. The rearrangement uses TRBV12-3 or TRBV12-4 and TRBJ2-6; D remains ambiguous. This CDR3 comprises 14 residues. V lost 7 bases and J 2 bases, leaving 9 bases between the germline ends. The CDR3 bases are TGTGCCAGCACAACTGGAACTGGGGCCAACGTCCTGACTTTC. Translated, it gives CASTTGTGANVLTF.

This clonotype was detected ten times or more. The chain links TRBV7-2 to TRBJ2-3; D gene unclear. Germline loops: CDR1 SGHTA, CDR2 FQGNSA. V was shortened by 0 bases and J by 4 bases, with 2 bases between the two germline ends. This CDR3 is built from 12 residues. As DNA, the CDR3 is TGTGCCAGCAGCTTAGCGGCAGATACGCAGTATTTT. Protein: CASSLAADTQYF.

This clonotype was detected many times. CDR3 amino acids: CASSRGPNEQYF. The CDR3 DNA follows: TGTGCCAGCAGCCGGGGACCCAACGAGCAGTACTTC. The rearrangement joins TRBV7-9 to TRBJ2-7; either TRBD1 or TRBD2 may supply D (5 bases each). CDR3 length: 12 residues. The germline CDR1 and CDR2 sequences are SEHNR and FQNEAQ (reference sequence). Trimming took off 5 bases at V and 5 bases at J, with 10 bases between the two ends.

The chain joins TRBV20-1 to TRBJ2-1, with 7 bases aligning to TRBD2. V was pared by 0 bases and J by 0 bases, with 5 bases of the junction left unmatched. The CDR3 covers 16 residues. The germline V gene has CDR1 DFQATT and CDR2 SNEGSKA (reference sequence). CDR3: CSARDAGGSSYNEQFF. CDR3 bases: TGCAGTGCTAGAGATGCTGGCGGGAGCTCCTACAATGAGCAGTTCTTC.

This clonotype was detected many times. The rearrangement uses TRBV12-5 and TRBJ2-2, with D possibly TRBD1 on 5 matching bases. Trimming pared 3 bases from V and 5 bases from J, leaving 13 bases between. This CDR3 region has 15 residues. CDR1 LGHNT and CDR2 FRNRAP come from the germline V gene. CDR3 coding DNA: TGTGCTAGTGGTTTCAGGGCATTGGATACCGGGGAGCTGTTTTTT. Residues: CASGFRALDTGELFF.

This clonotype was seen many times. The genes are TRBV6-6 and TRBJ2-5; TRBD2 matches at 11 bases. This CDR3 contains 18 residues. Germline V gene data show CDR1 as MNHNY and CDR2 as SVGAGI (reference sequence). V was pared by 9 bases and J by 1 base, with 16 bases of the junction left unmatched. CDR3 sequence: CASRNAGLTSGIQETQYF. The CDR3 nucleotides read TGTGCCAGTCGAAATGCCGGGCTGACTAGCGGGATCCAAGAGACCCAGTACTTC.

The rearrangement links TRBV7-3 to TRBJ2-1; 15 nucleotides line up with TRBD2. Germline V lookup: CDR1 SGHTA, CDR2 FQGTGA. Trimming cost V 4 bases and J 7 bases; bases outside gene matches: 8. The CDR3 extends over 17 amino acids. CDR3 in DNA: TGTGCCAGCAGCTCCGGACTAGCGGGAGGGCCTGGTAATGAGCAGTTCTTC. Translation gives CASSSGLAGGPGNEQFF. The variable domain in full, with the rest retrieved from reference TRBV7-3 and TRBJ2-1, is GAGVSQTPSNKVTEKGKYVELRCDPISGHTALYWYRQSLGQGPEFLIYFQGTGAADDSGLPNDRFFAVRPEGSVSTLKIQRTERGDSAVYLCASSSGLAGGPGNEQFFGPGTRLTVL.

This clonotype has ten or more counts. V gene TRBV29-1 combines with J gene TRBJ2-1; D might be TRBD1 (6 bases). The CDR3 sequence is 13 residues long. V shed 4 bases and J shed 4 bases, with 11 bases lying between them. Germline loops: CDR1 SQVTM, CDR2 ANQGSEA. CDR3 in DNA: TGCAGCGTTGGACAGGAGGCTTACAATGAGCAGTTCTTC. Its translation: CSVGQEAYNEQFF.

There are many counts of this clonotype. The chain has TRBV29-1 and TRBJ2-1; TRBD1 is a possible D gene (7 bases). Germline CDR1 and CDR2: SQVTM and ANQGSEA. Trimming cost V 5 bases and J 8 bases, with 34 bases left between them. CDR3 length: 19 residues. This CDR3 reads CSVSGDSLSAHLARDEQFF. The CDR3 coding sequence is TGCAGCGTTTCGGGGGACAGCCTAAGTGCCCATCTAGCACGCGATGAGCAGTTCTTC.

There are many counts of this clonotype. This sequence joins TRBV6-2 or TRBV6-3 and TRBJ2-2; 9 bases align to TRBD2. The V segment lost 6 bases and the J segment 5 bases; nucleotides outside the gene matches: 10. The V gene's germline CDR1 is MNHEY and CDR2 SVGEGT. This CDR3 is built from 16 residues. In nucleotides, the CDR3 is TGTGCCAGCAGACCCCATCGAGGACTAGCGACCGGGGAGCTGTTTTTT. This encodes CASRPHRGLATGELFF.

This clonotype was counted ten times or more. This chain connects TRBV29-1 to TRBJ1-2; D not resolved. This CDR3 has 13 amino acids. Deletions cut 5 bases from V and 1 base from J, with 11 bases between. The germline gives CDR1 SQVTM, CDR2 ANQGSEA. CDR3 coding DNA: TGCAGCGTTCGGACGGCTAGTAACTATGGCTACACCTTC. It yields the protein CSVRTASNYGYTF.

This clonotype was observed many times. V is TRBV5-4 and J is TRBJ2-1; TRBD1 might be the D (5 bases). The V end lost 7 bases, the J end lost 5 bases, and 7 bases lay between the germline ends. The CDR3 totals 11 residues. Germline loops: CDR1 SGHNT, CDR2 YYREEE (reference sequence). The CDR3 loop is CASGAHNEQFF. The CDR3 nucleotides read TGTGCCAGCGGGGCGCACAATGAGCAGTTCTTC.

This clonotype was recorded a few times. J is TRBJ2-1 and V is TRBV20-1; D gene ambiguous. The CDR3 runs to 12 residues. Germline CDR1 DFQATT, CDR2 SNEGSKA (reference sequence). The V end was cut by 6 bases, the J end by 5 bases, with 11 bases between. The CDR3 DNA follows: TGCAGTGCCCATAATTTAGACAATGAGCAGTTCTTC. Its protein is CSAHNLDNEQFF.